The 14 T cell receptor beta chains presented below share a single source sample, sequenced in a study of OX40 agonist ivuxolimab in advanced cancers. Generated by immunoSEQ multiplex PCR, the TCRdb table keeps only in-frame clones and is missing some. The sample holds some 17,000 clones; less than 90% are singletons and the top ten take approximately 65%. The sequencing here drew on CD4+ or CD8+ T cells sorted from blood, taken in a trial of the OX40 agonist ivuxolimab. The receptors originated from an adult with an advanced solid tumor such as melanoma, head and neck, liver or kidney cancer.

In its sample, this clone ranks as medium-sized. The rearrangement uses TRBV9 and TRBJ2-1; weak D call: TRBD2 (5 bases). This CDR3 has 11 amino acids. Germline CDR1 reads SGDLS; CDR2 reads YYNGEE. Trimming removed 6 bases from V and 9 bases from J, with 10 bases in between. In nucleotides, the CDR3 is TGTGCCAGCAAGGGAGCAGGTGAGCAGTTCTTC. This translates into CASKGAGEQFF.

This clone was recorded a few times. The chain couples TRBV30 to TRBJ2-2; a possible D gene is TRBD1 (6 bases). Trimming removed 2 bases at V and 3 bases at J, with 10 bases between. This CDR3 spans 14 amino acids. CDR1 GTSNPN and CDR2 SVGIG come from the germline V gene (reference sequence). The CDR3 reads CAWSSGHYTGELFF. The CDR3 DNA is TGTGCCTGGAGTTCGGGACACTACACCGGGGAGCTGTTTTTT.

The chain couples TRBV7-3 to TRBJ2-6; D unclear. Germline loops: CDR1 SGHTA, CDR2 FQGTGA. The CDR3 sequence is 13 residues long. With 5 bases removed from V and 5 bases from J, the gap between germline ends came to 7 bases. The DNA of the CDR3 is TGTGCCAGCAGCCCAAGGAGGGCCAACGTCCTGACTTTC. Protein: CASSPRRANVLTF. The whole variable domain, filled in from reference TRBV7-3 and TRBJ2-6, reads GAGVSQTPSNKVTEKGKYVELRCDPISGHTALYWYRQSLGQGPEFLIYFQGTGAADDSGLPNDRFFAVRPEGSVSTLKIQRTERGDSAVYLCASSPRRANVLTFGAGSRLTVL.

The chain joins TRBV11-1 to TRBJ2-5; D possibly corresponds to TRBD1 (5 bases). CDR1 and CDR2 from the germline V gene are SGHAT and FQDESV (reference sequence). This CDR3 comprises 13 residues. V lost 5 bases and J 4 bases, leaving 11 bases between the germline ends. CDR3 loop: CASSLQERETQYF. The DNA for the CDR3 is TGTGCCAGCAGCCTACAGGAGAGAGAGACCCAGTACTTC.

The chain has TRBV11-2 and TRBJ2-3, with 8 bases fitting TRBD2. The CDR3 runs 15 residues. V was clipped by 1 base and J by 6 bases; unmatched bases: 6. Germline V gene data show CDR1 as SGHAT and CDR2 as FQNNGV. DNA for the CDR3: TGTGCCAGCAGCTTAGCGGGGGGGCCATTGGATACGCAGTATTTT. It translates to CASSLAGGPLDTQYF.

V is TRBV9 and J is TRBJ1-3; maybe TRBD1 (6 bases). This CDR3 is built from 15 residues. Trimming took off 3 bases at V and 4 bases at J, with 14 bases between the two ends. Germline CDR1 reads SGDLS; CDR2 reads YYNGEE. CDR3 sequence reads: CASSAGTGLGNTIYF. The CDR3, as DNA: TGTGCCAGCAGCGCCGGAACAGGGTTAGGAAACACCATATATTTT. Using reference TRBV9 and TRBJ1-3 for the parts outside the CDR3, the full variable domain is DSGVTQTPKHLITATGQRVTLRCSPRSGDLSVYWYQQSLDQGLQFLIQYYNGEERAKGNILERFSAQQFPDLHSELNLSSLELGDSALYFCASSAGTGLGNTIYFGEGSWLTVV.

The chain couples TRBV10-1 to TRBJ2-3; TRBD1 matches at 10 bases. The V gene's germline CDR1 is WNHNN and CDR2 SYGVQD (reference sequence). The CDR3 is 15 residues long. The ends lost 3 bases at V and 4 bases at J; junction bases unmatched: 4. The CDR3 DNA follows: TGCGCCAGCAGTGACGACAGGGGGCCCCCAGATACGCAGTATTTT. Protein: CASSDDRGPPDTQYF.

This sequence joins TRBV27 and TRBJ2-7; D not resolved. The germline V and J ends were trimmed by 6 bases and 2 bases, with 5 bases remaining between them. CDR1 is MNHEY, CDR2 SMNVEV, per germline (reference sequence). CDR3 length: 11 residues. The CDR3 reads CASRNPYEQYF. The DNA of the CDR3 is TGTGCCAGCAGAAATCCCTACGAGCAGTACTTC.

The rearrangement uses TRBV10-3 and TRBJ1-6; the D is unclear. Germline assignment: CDR1 ENHRY and CDR2 SYGVKD. V was clipped by 3 bases and J by 0 bases, with 9 bases between them. This CDR3 has 16 amino acids. The CDR3 protein is CAISEGDYSYNSPLHF. The CDR3 nucleotides read TGTGCCATCAGTGAAGGAGATTACTCCTATAATTCACCCCTCCACTTT.

The CDR3 region has the DNA TGTGCCAGCAGCACAGGACTAGCGGAAATCCAAGAGACCCAGTACTTC. Protein product: CASSTGLAEIQETQYF. The chain joins TRBV13 to TRBJ2-5, with TRBD2 matching 10 bases. Germline CDR1 reads PRHDT; CDR2 reads FYEKMQ (reference sequence). The V segment lost 5 bases and the J segment 1 base; nucleotides outside the gene matches: 7. There are 16 residues in the CDR3.

V is TRBV5-1 and J is TRBJ2-1, with 8 bases lining up with TRBD2. In germline, CDR1 is SGHRS, CDR2 YFSETQ. The V segment lost 0 bases and the J segment 8 bases; nucleotides outside the gene matches: 16. This CDR3 has 18 amino acids. DNA for the CDR3: TGCGCCAGCAGCTTGGCCCTCAGCGGGAGCCGAATGGCGCATGAGCAGTTCTTC. Its translation: CASSLALSGSRMAHEQFF.

The rearrangement links TRBV2 to TRBJ1-2; D remains unclear. The CDR3 has 13 amino acids. V gave up 4 bases and J gave up 4 bases, with 10 bases separating them. Germline loops: CDR1 SNHLY, CDR2 FYNNEI. The CDR3 sequence is CASSGEGLYGYTF. CDR3 coding DNA: TGTGCCAGCAGTGGCGAAGGTCTCTATGGCTACACCTTC.

The gene calls are TRBV5-6 and TRBJ2-2; the D is unclear. Germline CDR1 reads SGHDT; CDR2 reads YYEEEE. The CDR3 sequence is 15 residues long. The V end was cut by 0 bases, the J end by 0 bases, with 6 bases between. CDR3 residues: CASSLGGTNTGELFF. The CDR3 DNA sequence: TGTGCCAGCAGCTTGGGGGGAACGAACACCGGGGAGCTGTTTTTT.

The V call is TRBV6-1, the J call TRBJ2-2, with 12 bases that match TRBD2. V lost 3 bases and J lost 7; bases outside the gene matches: 12. This CDR3 has 18 residues. Germline V gene lookup returns CDR1 MNHNS and CDR2 SASEGT. The CDR3 sequence: CASSDRLAGAEWYGELFF. The CDR3 DNA sequence: TGTGCCAGCAGTGACCGACTAGCGGGGGCAGAGTGGTACGGGGAGCTGTTTTTT.